This TCR beta chain was captured in a study of shared clonotypes between healthy human individuals. Data came from immunoSEQ multiplex PCR; TCRdb stores just in-frame clones and leaves some out. The table lists around 2,000,000 clones, about 95% of them singletons. Naive CD8 cells, CD45RO-negative and positively selected for CCR7, excluded terminally differentiated effector memory CD45RA+ cells. The V gene lost 0 bases and the J gene lost 0 bases, with 6 bases spanning the gap. The CDR3 sequence is 15 residues long. Germline V gene data show CDR1 as SGHAT and CDR2 as FQNNGV. Sequencing input: naive CD8+ T cells sorted from blood. The V call is TRBV11-2, the J call TRBJ1-3; D uncertain. The source of this sequence is a man in his late teens or twenties in good health. CDR3 amino acids: CASSLEPGSGNTIYF. CDR3 nucleotides: TGTGCCAGCAGCTTAGAACCAGGCTCTGGAAACACCATATATTTT.